The T cell receptor beta chain described here comes from a study of neoadjuvant anti-PD-1 for oral cavity cancer. Study-level information: Around day 43, patients without progression received a fourth nivolumab dose before surgery.

PBMC libraries mostly used 480 ng of input genomic DNA, with six replicates per sample. Sequenced by immunoSEQ multiplex PCR; TCRdb stores in-frame clones only, minus some. The table records around 60,000 clones, 65% to 85% of them present only once. As to this clone: Its antigen is currently unknown.

Findings of the study overall: PBMC Gini-index clonality exceeded responders' in non-responders post-nivolumab.

CDR3 length: 15 amino acids. Looked up from germline, CDR1 is ENHRY and CDR2 is SYGVKD. V shed 2 bases and J 1 base; nucleotides not matched to a gene: 5. The chain joins TRBV10-3 to TRBJ2-7; 7 nucleotides match TRBD2. This receptor was identified in a person aged 35-79 years with oral cavity squamous cell carcinoma. The starting material was PBMCs, obtained before nivolumab (anti-PD-1) treatment. The chain's CDR3 is CAISEVSSGSYEQYF. As DNA, the CDR3 is TGTGCCATCAGTGAGGTCTCTAGCGGTTCCTACGAGCAGTACTTC.